A single TCR beta chain is shown here with its context. The data are from a study of T cells in localized non-small cell lung cancer. Using immunoSEQ multiplex PCR, the repertoire was profiled, and TCRdb retains in-frame clones only, with some absent. The table has approximately 70,000 clones, roughly 76% seen once. The CDR3 is made up of 18 amino acids. V lost 4 bases to trimming and J lost 7 bases; unmatched junction nucleotides: 18. The germline CDR1 and CDR2 sequences are SGDLS and YYNGEE. The receptor was isolated from a man between 40 and 70 years old with stage II lung adenocarcinoma. The chain carries TRBV9 and TRBJ2-1, with 9 bases matching TRBD1. The sample here was PBMCs, taken before any cancer treatment. The CDR3 region has the DNA TGTGCCAGCAGCACAACCGAAGCCGGGACAGGGTATTGGAATGAGCAGTTCTTC. Translation: CASSTTEAGTGYWNEQFF.